Listed here are 18 T cell receptor beta chains from one sample, sequenced in a study of blood T cell repertoires in COVID-19. Repertoires were generated with immunoSEQ multiplex PCR, while TCRdb's copy carries only in-frame clones and drops some. The sample contains 150,000 to 200,000 clones, roughly nine tenths of which appear only once. What was sequenced was peripheral blood. The receptors were sampled from an elderly woman in a cohort sampled during active or convalescent COVID-19.

V is TRBV7-2 and J is TRBJ2-2; D is unresolved. CDR1 is SGHTA and CDR2 is FQGNSA in the germline V gene. This CDR3 is 19 amino acids long. V was trimmed by 3 bases and J by 6 bases, leaving 26 bases between them. The CDR3 region has the DNA TGTGCCAGCAGCTTTCCGGAAGTCGTCCGTTTCTCTCGGGCCGGGGAGCTGTTTTTT. This gives the protein CASSFPEVVRFSRAGELFF.

This clone was picked up one time. V and J are TRBV30 and TRBJ1-2; tentative D call: TRBD1 (6 bases). Trimming cost V 4 bases and J 2 bases, with 11 bases left between them. The V gene's germline CDR1 is GTSNPN and CDR2 SVGIG (reference sequence). This CDR3 has 13 residues. In nucleotides, the CDR3 is TGTGCCTGGACCGGACAGCCGAACTATGGCTACACCTTC. Its translation: CAWTGQPNYGYTF. Drawing the rest from reference TRBV30 and TRBJ1-2, the complete variable domain is SQTIHQWPATLVQPVGSPLSLECTVEGTSNPNLYWYRQAAGRGLQLLFYSVGIGQISSEVPQNLSASRPQDRQFILSSKKLLLSDSGFYLCAWTGQPNYGYTFGSGTRLTVV.

This clone was picked up one time. V and J are TRBV10-3 and TRBJ1-5; no clear D gene. Germline loops: CDR1 ENHRY, CDR2 SYGVKD. CDR3 length equals 15 residues. V was pared by 6 bases and J by 0 bases, with 12 bases between. This chain's CDR3 is CAIRNSLYSNQPQHF. CDR3 in DNA: TGTGCCATCAGAAACAGCCTTTATAGCAATCAGCCCCAGCATTTT.

This chain joins TRBV30 and TRBJ1-6; D not resolved. The CDR3 runs to 16 residues. The germline CDR1 and CDR2 sequences are GTSNPN and SVGIG (reference sequence). The ends were cut back, 1 base at V and 7 bases at J, with 17 bases in the middle. The CDR3 DNA sequence: TGTGCCTGGAGTGCGCGGCGGGGAAGGCCCAATTCACCCCTCCACTTT. It specifies CAWSARRGRPNSPLHF.

The V call is TRBV7-8, the J call TRBJ2-2; no firm D call. Germline V lookup: CDR1 SGHVS, CDR2 FQNEAQ. The CDR3 consists of 15 residues. Trimming left V 1 base short and J 3 bases short, with 9 bases between. CDR3 sequence (DNA): TGTGCCAGCAGCTTAGTCAGGTGGGACACCGGGGAGCTGTTTTTT. Translated: CASSLVRWDTGELFF.

This chain joins TRBV29-1 and TRBJ2-5; TRBD2 might be the D (6 bases). Germline V gene sequence: CDR1 SQVTM, CDR2 ANQGSEA. The CDR3 loop spans 13 amino acids. The V end was cut by 3 bases, the J end by 5 bases, with 13 bases between. The CDR3 DNA reads as TGCAGCGTTGAGGAGGGGAGTGTGGAGACCCAGTACTTC. Translated: CSVEEGSVETQYF.

The chain links TRBV20-1 to TRBJ2-6; 11 nucleotides match TRBD2. Germline CDR1 DFQATT, CDR2 SNEGSKA (reference sequence). With V trimmed by 3 bases and J by 0 bases, 10 bases remained unmatched. The CDR3 runs 19 residues. CDR3 nucleotides: TGCAGTGCTAGTGTGGGGACTAGCGGCCTACTCTCTGGGGCCAACGTCCTGACTTTC. This encodes CSASVGTSGLLSGANVLTF.

The chain is built from TRBV3-1 (or the pseudogene TRBV3-2) and TRBJ2-2; D possibly corresponds to TRBD1 (5 bases). CDR3 length: 14 amino acids. Trimming left V 6 bases short and J 5 bases short, with 13 bases between. The germline V gene has CDR1 LGHDT and CDR2 YNNKEL (reference sequence). The chain's CDR3 is CASRGISGTGELFF. Here the CDR3 DNA reads TGTGCCAGCAGGGGGATCTCAGGGACCGGGGAGCTGTTTTTT.

This clone was seen a single time. The CDR3 spells CASSPGGSGLGPRETQYF. Written as DNA, the CDR3 is TGCGCCAGCAGCCCGGGAGGGAGTGGTTTGGGTCCGCGAGAGACCCAGTACTTC. V usage is TRBV5-1 and J usage is TRBJ2-5; 8 bases map to TRBD2. Losses at the gene ends were 4 bases for V and 4 bases for J; bases not matched to a gene: 18. The CDR3 has 18 residues. CDR1 and CDR2 from the germline V gene are SGHRS and YFSETQ.

V and J are TRBV19 and TRBJ2-5; TRBD1 is a possible D gene (7 bases). Germline V lookup: CDR1 LNHDA, CDR2 SQIVND (reference sequence). This CDR3 region has 13 residues. V shed 5 bases and J shed 7 bases, with 14 bases lying between them. Written as DNA, the CDR3 is TGTGCCAGTAGTGGGGGGACAGCGGGGACCCAGTACTTC. It encodes CASSGGTAGTQYF. The full variable domain, completed using reference TRBV19 and TRBJ2-5, is DGGITQSPKYLFRKEGQNVTLSCEQNLNHDAMYWYRQDPGQGLRLIYYSQIVNDFQKGDIAEGYSVSREKKESFPLTVTSAQKNPTAFYLCASSGGTAGTQYFGPGTRLLVL.

The CDR3 region is CSASAIQRDDEQFF. The CDR3 coding sequence is TGCAGTGCTAGTGCGATCCAGCGGGACGATGAGCAGTTCTTC. V usage is TRBV20-1 and J usage is TRBJ2-1, with TRBD2 matching 7 bases. The germline gives CDR1 DFQATT, CDR2 SNEGSKA (reference sequence). Trimming at V came to 3 bases and at J to 8 bases, leaving 10 bases not matched to a gene. The CDR3 sequence is 14 residues long.

V gene TRBV15 combines with J gene TRBJ1-4, with D perhaps matching TRBD1 (5 bases). CDR3 size: 16 residues. V lost 1 base and J 1 base, leaving 10 bases between the germline ends. Per germline, CDR1 LNHNV and CDR2 YYDKDF (reference sequence). CDR3 region: CATSRGGEVTNEKLFF. The CDR3 coding sequence is TGTGCCACCAGCAGAGGAGGGGAGGTAACTAATGAAAAACTGTTTTTT.

The rearrangement uses TRBV18 and TRBJ1-1; weak D call: TRBD1 (5 bases). The germline CDR1 and CDR2 sequences are KGHSH and LQKENI. The CDR3 has 14 residues. V dropped 3 bases and J dropped 1 base, with 9 bases sitting between them. CDR3 DNA sequence: TGTGCCAGCTCACCGGCAGGGCGGAACACTGAAGCTTTCTTT. It encodes CASSPAGRNTEAFF.

This clone was counted only a few times. The chain recombines TRBV25-1 with TRBJ2-5; 7 positions match TRBD2. Germline CDR1 reads MGHDK; CDR2 reads SYGVNS. The CDR3 has 16 amino acids. V lost 6 bases, J lost 5 bases, and 15 bases stayed unmatched. This CDR3 reads CASSPSGIAGFETQYF. The DNA for the CDR3 is TGTGCCAGCAGCCCCTCCGGAATAGCGGGCTTTGAGACCCAGTACTTC. Together with reference TRBV25-1 and TRBJ2-5, the CDR3 gives the full variable domain: EADIYQTPRYLVIGTGKKITLECSQTMGHDKMYWYQQDPGMELHLIHYSYGVNSTEKGDLSSESTVSRIRTEHFPLTLESARPSHTSQYLCASSPSGIAGFETQYFGPGTRLLVL.

This clone came up once. The rearrangement links TRBV5-1 to TRBJ1-6; D unclear. V was cut by 1 base and J by 6 bases, with 11 bases left in between. Germline CDR1 SGHRS, CDR2 YFSETQ. This CDR3 is 15 amino acids long. DNA for the CDR3: TGCGCCAGCAGCTTGCTTACAGAATTTAATTCACCCCTCCACTTT. Translating it yields CASSLLTEFNSPLHF.

The rearrangement joins TRBV7-6 to TRBJ2-3; 9 nucleotides match TRBD2. The germline V gene has CDR1 SGHVS and CDR2 FNYEAQ. CDR3 size: 18 residues. Losses at the gene ends were 2 bases for V and 0 bases for J; bases not matched to a gene: 9. The DNA of the CDR3 is TGTGCCAGCAGCTTACACCTAGCGGGGAGTTCTAGCACAGATACGCAGTATTTT. Translation gives CASSLHLAGSSSTDTQYF.

The CDR3 here is CASSQDVLRAYEKLFF. In DNA form, the CDR3 reads TGCGCCAGCAGCCAAGATGTCTTGCGGGCTTATGAAAAACTGTTTTTT. The chain has TRBV4-3 and TRBJ1-4; D remains unclear. CDR1 is LGHNA, CDR2 YSLEER, per germline. The CDR3 totals 16 residues. Trimming pared 0 bases from V and 6 bases from J, leaving 14 bases between.

J is TRBJ1-1 and V is TRBV5-1; D gene ambiguous. The CDR3 length is 16 residues. The germline V gene has CDR1 SGHRS and CDR2 YFSETQ. Trimming cost V 4 bases and J 3 bases, with 19 bases left between them. DNA of the CDR3: TGCGCCAGCAGCGGGCGGGTACGCCCGTCCGACACTGAAGCTTTCTTT. Its protein product is CASSGRVRPSDTEAFF.